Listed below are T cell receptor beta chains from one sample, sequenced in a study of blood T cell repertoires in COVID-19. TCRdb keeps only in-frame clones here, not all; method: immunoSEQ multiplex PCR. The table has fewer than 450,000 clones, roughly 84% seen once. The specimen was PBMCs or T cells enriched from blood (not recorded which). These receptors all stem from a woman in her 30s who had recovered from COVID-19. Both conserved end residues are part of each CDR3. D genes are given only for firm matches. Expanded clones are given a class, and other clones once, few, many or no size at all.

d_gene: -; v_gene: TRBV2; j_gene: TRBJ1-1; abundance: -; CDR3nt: TGTGCCAGCAGTGACGGCACTGAAGCTTTCTTT; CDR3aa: CASSDGTEAFF
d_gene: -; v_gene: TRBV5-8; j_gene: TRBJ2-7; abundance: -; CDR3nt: TGTGCCAGCAGCTTGGGGGGGCGAAGCTCCTACGAGCAGTACTTC; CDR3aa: CASSLGGRSSYEQYF
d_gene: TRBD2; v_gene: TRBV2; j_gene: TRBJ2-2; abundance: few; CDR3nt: TGTGCCAGCAGTGTTATAGCTAGCGGGACCGGGGAGCTGTTTTTT; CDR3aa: CASSVIASGTGELFF
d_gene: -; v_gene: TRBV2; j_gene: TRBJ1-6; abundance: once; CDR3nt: TGTGCCAGCAGTGCATTTCCCCAGGGGCCAGATCCCCTCCACTTT; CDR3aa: CASSAFPQGPDPLHF
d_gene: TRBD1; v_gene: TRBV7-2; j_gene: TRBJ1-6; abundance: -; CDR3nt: TGTGCCAGCAGCATAAGCCTACAGGGGTATTCACCCCTCCACTTT; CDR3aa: CASSISLQGYSPLHF
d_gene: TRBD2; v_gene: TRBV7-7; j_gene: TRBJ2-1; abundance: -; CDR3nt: TGTGCCAGCAGCTTAGGCGGGGGGTCCTACAATGAGCAGTTCTTC; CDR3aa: CASSLGGGSYNEQFF
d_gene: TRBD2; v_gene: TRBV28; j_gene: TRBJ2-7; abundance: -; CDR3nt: TGTGCCAGCCACCTGGGGGGGAGTTCCTACGAGCAGTACTTC; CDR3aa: CASHLGGSSYEQYF
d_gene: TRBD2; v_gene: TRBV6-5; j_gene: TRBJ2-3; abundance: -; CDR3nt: TGTGCCAGCAGTTACGTTAGCGGGGGGCCCACAGATACGCAGTATTTT; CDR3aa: CASSYVSGGPTDTQYF
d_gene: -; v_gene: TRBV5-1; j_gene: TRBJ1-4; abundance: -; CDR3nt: TGCGCCAGCAGCCAGGAGGCGGGGGTGAGAACTAATGAAAAACTGTTTTTT; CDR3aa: CASSQEAGVRTNEKLFF
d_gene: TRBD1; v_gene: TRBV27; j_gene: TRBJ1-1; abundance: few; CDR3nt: TGTGCCAGCAGTAAAGGACAGGTCACGAACACTGAAGCTTTCTTT; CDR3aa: CASSKGQVTNTEAFF
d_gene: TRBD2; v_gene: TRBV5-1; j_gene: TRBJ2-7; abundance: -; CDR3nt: TGCGCCAGCAGCCTGTTGGCGGGGGGCCCCTACGAGCAGTACTTC; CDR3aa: CASSLLAGGPYEQYF
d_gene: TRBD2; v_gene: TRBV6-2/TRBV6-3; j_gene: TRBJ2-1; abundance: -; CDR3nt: TGTGCCAGCAGTTACACGGCGGGACTAGCTGGTAATGAGCAGTTCTTC; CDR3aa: CASSYTAGLAGNEQFF
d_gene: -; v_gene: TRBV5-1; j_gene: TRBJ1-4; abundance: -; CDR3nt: TGCGCCAGCAGCCGGGATTTAAATGAAAAACTGTTTTTT; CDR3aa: CASSRDLNEKLFF
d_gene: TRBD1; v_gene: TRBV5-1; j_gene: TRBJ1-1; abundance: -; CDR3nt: TGCGCCAGCAGCTTGGGTCGACAGGGAATGAACACTGAAGCTTTCTTT; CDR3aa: CASSLGRQGMNTEAFF
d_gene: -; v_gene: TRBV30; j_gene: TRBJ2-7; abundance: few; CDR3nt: TGTGCCTGGAGGGAGGGTTTAGGTCCCTACGAGCAGTACTTC; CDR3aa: CAWREGLGPYEQYF
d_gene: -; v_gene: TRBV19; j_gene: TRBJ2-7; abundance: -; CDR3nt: TGTGCCAGTAGGGTTTCGGGACTTACGGAGCAGTACTTC; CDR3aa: CASRVSGLTEQYF
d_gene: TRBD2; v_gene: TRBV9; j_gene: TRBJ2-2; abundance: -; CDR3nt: TGTGCCAGCAGCATTCGCGGGGGGCCCGCCGGGGAGCTGTTTTTT; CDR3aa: CASSIRGGPAGELFF
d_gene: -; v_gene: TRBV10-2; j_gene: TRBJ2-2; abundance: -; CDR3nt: TGCGCCAGCAGTGCTAAACGGGGCGGGGAGCTGTTTTTT; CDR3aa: CASSAKRGGELFF
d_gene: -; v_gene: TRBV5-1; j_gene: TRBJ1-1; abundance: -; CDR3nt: TGCGCCAGCAGCTTGGGACACCAGAACACTGAAGCTTTCTTT; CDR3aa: CASSLGHQNTEAFF
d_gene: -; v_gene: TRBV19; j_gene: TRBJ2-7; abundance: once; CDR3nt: TGTGCCAGTAGTATAGATCACTGGGCCGAGCAGTACTTC; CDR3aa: CASSIDHWAEQYF
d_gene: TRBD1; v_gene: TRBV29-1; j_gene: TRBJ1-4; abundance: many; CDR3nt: TGCAGCGCTACCGACAGGGGAGGAGGAAAACTGTTTTTT; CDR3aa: CSATDRGGGKLFF
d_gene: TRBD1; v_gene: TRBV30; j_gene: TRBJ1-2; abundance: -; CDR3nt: TGTGCCTGGAGCAAGGGACAGGGAGGCTATGGCTACACCTTC; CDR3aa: CAWSKGQGGYGYTF
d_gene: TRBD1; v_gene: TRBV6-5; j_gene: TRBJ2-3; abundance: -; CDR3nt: TGTGCCAGCAGTTACTCAGGGGACAGGGGCCTGTATACGCAGTATTTT; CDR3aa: CASSYSGDRGLYTQYF
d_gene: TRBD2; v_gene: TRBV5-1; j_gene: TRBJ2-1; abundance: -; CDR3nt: TGCGCCAGCAGCTTGGGACTAGCGGGGGGGCAACACAATGAGCAGTTCTTC; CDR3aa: CASSLGLAGGQHNEQFF
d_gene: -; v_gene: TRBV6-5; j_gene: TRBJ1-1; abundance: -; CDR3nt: TGTGCCAGCAGTCGGGAGGGTTTGACAGGAGCTGAAGCTTTCTTT; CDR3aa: CASSREGLTGAEAFF